This TCR beta chain is from a study of blood T cells in healthy people across ages. Notes on the study in general: Age brought a roughly linear fall in TCR beta diversity measured per million T cells. Unsorted PBMCs prevented conclusive naive versus antigen-experienced comparison.

With a J-beta primer mix and a sample-barcoded 5' primer, a second PCR ran about 7 to 12 cycles. TCRdb passed the 5' RACE reads through MiXCR, listing each CDR3 protein once. This table has around 800,000 distinct CDR3 sequences, around 50% appearing once. Comments on this clonotype: What it binds is unknown.

Germline values: CDR1 LGHDT, CDR2 YNNKEL (reference sequence). The CDR3 runs 14 residues. V lost 2 bases and J lost 7, with 14 bases in between. The sample taken for sequencing was blood. The sequence derives from an elderly man in good health. J is TRBJ1-1 and V is TRBV3-1, with D maybe TRBD1 (6 bases). CDR3 amino acids: CASSQRQEIGEAFF. The CDR3 coding sequence is TGTGCCAGCAGCCAACGACAGGAGATCGGTGAAGCTTTCTTT.